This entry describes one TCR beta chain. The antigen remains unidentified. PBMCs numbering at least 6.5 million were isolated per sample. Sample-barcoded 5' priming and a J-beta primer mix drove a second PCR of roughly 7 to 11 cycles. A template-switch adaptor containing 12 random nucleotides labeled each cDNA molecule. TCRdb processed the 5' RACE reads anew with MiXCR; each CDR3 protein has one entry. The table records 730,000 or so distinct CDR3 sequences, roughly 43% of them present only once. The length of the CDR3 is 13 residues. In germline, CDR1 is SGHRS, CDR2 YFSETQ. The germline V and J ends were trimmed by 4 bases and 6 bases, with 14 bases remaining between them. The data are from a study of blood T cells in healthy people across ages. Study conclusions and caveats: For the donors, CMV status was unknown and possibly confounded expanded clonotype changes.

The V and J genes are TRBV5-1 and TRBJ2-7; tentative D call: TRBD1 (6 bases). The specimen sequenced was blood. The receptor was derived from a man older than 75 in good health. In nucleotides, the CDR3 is TGCGCCAGCAGCGGGGATGGGGGCACCGAGCAGTACTTC. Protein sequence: CASSGDGGTEQYF.